This T cell receptor (beta chain) was recovered during a study of blood T cells in healthy people across ages. Study outcomes and limitations: Diversity was higher, and naive CD4+ cells more numerous, in long-lived donors than in aged donors. Among T cells, TCR beta diversity per million cells dropped roughly linearly as age rose.

Trimming took 3 bases from V and 5 from J, leaving 8 bases between them. The CDR3 totals 13 residues. The second PCR ran roughly 6 to 11 cycles with a sample-barcoded 5' primer and J-beta primers. Carrying 12 random nucleotides, a template-switch adaptor labeled each individual cDNA molecule. TCRdb reanalysed the 5' RACE reads using MiXCR and keeps one entry per CDR3 protein. This sample has fewer than 1 million distinct CDR3 sequences; around 42% occur once, and the top ten carry under 20%. Details on this clonotype: Its antigen is not known.

Total RNA extracted from each sample amounted to at least 5 micrograms. The genes are TRBV12-3 or TRBV12-4 and TRBJ2-1, with D unclear. The source material was blood. This TCR was sampled from a man aged 55 to 70 in good health. The CDR3 spells CASSFWQDNEQFF. Written as DNA, the CDR3 is TGTGCCAGCAGTTTCTGGCAGGACAATGAGCAGTTCTTC.